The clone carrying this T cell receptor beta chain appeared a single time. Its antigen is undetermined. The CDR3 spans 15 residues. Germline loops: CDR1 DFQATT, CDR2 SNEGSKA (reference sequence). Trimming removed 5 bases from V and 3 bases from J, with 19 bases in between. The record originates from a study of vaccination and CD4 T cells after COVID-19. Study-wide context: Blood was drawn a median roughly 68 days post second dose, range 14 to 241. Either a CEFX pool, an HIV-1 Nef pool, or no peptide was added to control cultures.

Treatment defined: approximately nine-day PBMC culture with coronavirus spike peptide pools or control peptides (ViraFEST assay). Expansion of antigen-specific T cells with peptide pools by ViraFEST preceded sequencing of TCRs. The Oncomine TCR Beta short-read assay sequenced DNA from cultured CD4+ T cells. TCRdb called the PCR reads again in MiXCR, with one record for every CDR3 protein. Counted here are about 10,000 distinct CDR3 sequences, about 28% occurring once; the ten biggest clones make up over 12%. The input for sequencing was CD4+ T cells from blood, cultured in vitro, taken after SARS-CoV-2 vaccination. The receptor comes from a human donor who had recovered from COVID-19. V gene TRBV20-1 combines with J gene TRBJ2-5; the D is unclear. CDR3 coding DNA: TGCAGTGCTCGGGTGCCCAACAAACTGGAAGAGACCCAGTACTTC. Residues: CSARVPNKLEETQYF.